This TCR beta chain was sequenced in a study of lung T cells in sarcoidosis with Löfgren's syndrome. This clonotype was seen only once. The target antigen is unknown. Since a much larger clone is just one base distant, this may be a read error. MiXCR was run by TCRdb on the reads, yielding one entry per CDR3 protein. Altogether roughly 63,000 distinct CDR3 sequences are present, roughly 20% being singletons, with the ten largest covering approximately 2.4%. The CDR3 is 13 amino acids. Germline V lookup: CDR1 MGHDK, CDR2 SYGVNS. Trimming shortened V by 3 bases and J by 5 bases, and 8 bases separated the two germline ends. Study findings and constraints: Paired TRAV12-1/TRBV2 TCRs showed CDR3 homology and preferential pairing. The most expanded V genes in Löfgren's patients were reportedly TRAV12-1 and TRBV2. Shared TRAV12-1 and TRBV2 CDR3 motifs were reported across several patients. Recognition of an unidentified sarcoidosis antigen was only suggested.

The source material was CD4+ T cells from PBMCs. The receptor's source is a human donor with sarcoidosis (Löfgren's syndrome or another form), or a control subject (not recorded which). The gene calls are TRBV25-1 and TRBJ2-4, with D unclear. CDR3 sequence (DNA): TGTGCCAGCAGTGACAGCCACGAAAACATTCAGTACTTC. The encoded protein is CASSDSHENIQYF.